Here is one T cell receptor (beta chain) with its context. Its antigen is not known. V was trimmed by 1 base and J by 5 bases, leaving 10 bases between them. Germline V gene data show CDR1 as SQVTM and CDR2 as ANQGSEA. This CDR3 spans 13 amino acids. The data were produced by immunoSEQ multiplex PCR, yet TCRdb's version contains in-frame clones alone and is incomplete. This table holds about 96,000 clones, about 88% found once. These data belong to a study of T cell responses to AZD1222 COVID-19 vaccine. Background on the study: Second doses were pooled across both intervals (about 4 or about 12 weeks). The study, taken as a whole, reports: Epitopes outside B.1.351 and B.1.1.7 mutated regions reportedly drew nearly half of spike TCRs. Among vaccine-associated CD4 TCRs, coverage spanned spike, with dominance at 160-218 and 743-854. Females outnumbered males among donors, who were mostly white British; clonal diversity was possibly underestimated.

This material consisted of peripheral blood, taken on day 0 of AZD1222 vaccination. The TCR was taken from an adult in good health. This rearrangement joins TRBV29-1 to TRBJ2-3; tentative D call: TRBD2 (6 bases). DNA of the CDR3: TGCAGCGTTGAAGTGGGGGGTTTAGATACGCAGTATTTT. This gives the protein CSVEVGGLDTQYF.